This T cell receptor beta chain is from a study of Graves' ophthalmopathy and Graves' hyperthyroidism. Amplification targeted the TCR beta CDR3 regions, with RNA transcripts as the source material. Amplification began with first-round RT-PCR using HTBI primers, then second-round multiplex PCR was performed. TCRdb redid the calling of the multiplex PCR reads with MiXCR, one entry per CDR3 protein. The sample includes hundreds of thousands of distinct CDR3 sequences, approximately 22% of them seen just once. The length of the CDR3 is 14 residues. Deletions cut 1 base from V and 5 bases from J, with 14 bases between. From germline, CDR1 is DFQATT and CDR2 SNEGSKA (reference sequence).

This TCR came from a woman aged 18 to 35 with stable Graves' hyperthyroidism. Some clones in this sample may be carry-over from other donors' samples. This rearrangement joins TRBV20-1 to TRBJ2-5; D call uncertain. Input material: peripheral blood. The DNA of the CDR3 is TGCAGTGCTAGAGCCGGGTTCACCCTCGAGACCCAGTACTTC. Residues: CSARAGFTLETQYF.